Sequencing of this T cell receptor (beta chain) was carried out in a study of blood T cell repertoires in COVID-19. Overall study: There were acute and convalescent COVID-19 samples, and they came from the United States, Italy and Spain. T cells, B-cell-depleted T cells, or PBMCs supplied cDNA or gDNA.

Participant reports of clinical history set cohort assignment. Only in-frame clones appear in the TCRdb table, and some are missing; sequencing was by immunoSEQ multiplex PCR. The sample shows approximately 180,000 clones, 75% to 85% of them seen only once. The CDR3 extends over 15 amino acids. The germline V gene has CDR1 MNHEY and CDR2 SMNVEV (reference sequence). Trimming pared 5 bases from V and 4 bases from J, leaving 17 bases between. This clone was counted a single time. The V call is TRBV27, the J call TRBJ1-2, with D unclear. The sequenced sample was PBMCs or T cells enriched from blood (not recorded which). The sequence was obtained from a woman aged 45-65 years with acute COVID-19. The CDR3 is CASSRSTGLLYGYTF. The CDR3 region has the DNA TGTGCCAGCAGTAGGAGTACGGGTCTCCTCTATGGCTACACCTTC.